This TCR beta chain was identified during a study of human T cells and chemical hapten exposure. Study-wide context: In the sensitization step, 2% DPC was placed on approximately 2 cm by approximately 2 cm of upper inner arm skin.

The time point: patch test 3, about 24 weeks after DPC sensitization. Treatment meaning: therapeutic diphenylcyclopropenone sensitization with weekly scalp DPC. The CDR3 runs to 14 residues. Germline V gene data show CDR1 as MNHEY and CDR2 as SMNVEV (reference sequence). After removal of 4 bases from V and 2 bases from J, the junction contained 4 bases not matched to a gene. TCRdb reprocessed the RACE reads via MiXCR and lists one record per CDR3 protein. Altogether about 200,000 distinct CDR3 sequences are present, approximately 24% being singletons, with the ten largest covering around 2.5%. This clonotype came up a few times. The antigen is unknown. Study-wide findings and caveats: Having alopecia, donors may respond immunologically unlike healthy people. Expanded TCRs clustered into significantly more large CDR3 similarity groups than controls, the analysis revealed. With DPC sensitization, TCRs exceeding 1 in 1000 frequency showed no change.

The rearrangement uses TRBV27 and TRBJ2-7, with 8 bases matching TRBD2. The TCR sequence derives from a woman aged 35 to 49 with alopecia areata. Some clones in this sample may be carry-over from other donors' samples. The starting material was whole blood, obtained in connection with sensitization to the hapten diphenylcyclopropenone (DPC). CDR3 amino acids: CASSSAGGTYEQYF. DNA for the CDR3: TGTGCCAGCAGTTCGGCGGGAGGCACCTACGAGCAGTACTTC.